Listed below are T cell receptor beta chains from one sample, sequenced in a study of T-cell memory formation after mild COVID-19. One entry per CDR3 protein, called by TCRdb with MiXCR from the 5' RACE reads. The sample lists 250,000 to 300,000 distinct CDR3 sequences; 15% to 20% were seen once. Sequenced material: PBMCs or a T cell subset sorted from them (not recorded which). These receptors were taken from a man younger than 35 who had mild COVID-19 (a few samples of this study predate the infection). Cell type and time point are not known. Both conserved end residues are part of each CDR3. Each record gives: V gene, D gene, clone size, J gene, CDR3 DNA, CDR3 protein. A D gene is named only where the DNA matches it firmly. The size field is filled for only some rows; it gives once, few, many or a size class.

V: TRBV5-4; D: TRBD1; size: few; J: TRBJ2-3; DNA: TGTGCCAGCAGCTCCCGGGACAGAGCAGATACGCAGTATTTT; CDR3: CASSSRDRADTQYF
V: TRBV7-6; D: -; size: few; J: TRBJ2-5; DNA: TGTGCCAGCAGCGGAGAAGGACTTTGGCAAGAGACCCAGTACTTC; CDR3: CASSGEGLWQETQYF
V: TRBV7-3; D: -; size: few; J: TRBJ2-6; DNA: TGTGCCAGCAGCTTAATCTACACGGGGGTCTCTGGGGCCAACGTCCTGACTTTC; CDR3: CASSLIYTGVSGANVLTF
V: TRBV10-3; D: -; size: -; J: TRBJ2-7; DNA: TGTGCCATCAGTGGCTGGCAGGGGTCCTACGAGCAGTACTTC; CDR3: CAISGWQGSYEQYF
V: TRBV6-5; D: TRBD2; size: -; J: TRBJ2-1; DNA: TGTGCCAGCAGCCGGGGACTAGAGCAGTTCTTC; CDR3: CASSRGLEQFF
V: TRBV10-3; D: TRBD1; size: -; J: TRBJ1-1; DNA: TGTGCCATCACCAAAGCTCGGACAGGGAAGATTGAAGCTTTCTTT; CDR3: CAITKARTGKIEAFF
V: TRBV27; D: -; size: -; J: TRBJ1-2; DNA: TGTGCCAGCAGTTTTAAAGCCGGGGGGTATGGCTACACCTTC; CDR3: CASSFKAGGYGYTF
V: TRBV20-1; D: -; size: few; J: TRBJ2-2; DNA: TGCAGTGCTCCGGGAAGGACCGGGGAGCTGTTTTTT; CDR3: CSAPGRTGELFF
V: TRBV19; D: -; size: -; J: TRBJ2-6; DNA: TGTGCCAGTAGTATCAGGATCGCTGGGGCCAACGTCCTGACTTTC; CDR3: CASSIRIAGANVLTF
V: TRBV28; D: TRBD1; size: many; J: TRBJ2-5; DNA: TGTGCCAGCAGTTTCCTGACAGGGAACCAAGAGACCCAGTACTTC; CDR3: CASSFLTGNQETQYF
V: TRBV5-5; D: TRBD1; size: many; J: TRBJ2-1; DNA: TGTGCCAGCAGCCCTATATTTGATGCGACAGGGAATGTCAATGAGCAGTTCTTC; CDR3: CASSPIFDATGNVNEQFF
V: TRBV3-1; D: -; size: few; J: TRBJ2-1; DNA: TGTGCCAGCAGCCAGGGGGGAGAAGGGTACAATGAGCAGTTCTTC; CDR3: CASSQGGEGYNEQFF
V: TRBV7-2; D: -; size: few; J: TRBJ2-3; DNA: TGTGCCAGCAGCTTAGTTATGCGGGGCCCTAGCACAGATACGCAGTATTTT; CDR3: CASSLVMRGPSTDTQYF
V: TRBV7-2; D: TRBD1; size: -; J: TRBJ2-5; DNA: TGTGCCAGCAGCTCACACGGGACAGGAAACCAAGAGACCCAGTACTTC; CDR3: CASSSHGTGNQETQYF
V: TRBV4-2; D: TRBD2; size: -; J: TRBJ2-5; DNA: TGTGCCAGCAGCCAAGGACTAGCGGGGGGGGTCGAGACCCAGTACTTC; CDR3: CASSQGLAGGVETQYF
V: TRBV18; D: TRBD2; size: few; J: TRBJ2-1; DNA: TGTGCCAGCTCACCTCCTGGAGCGGGGGGCAATGAGCAGTTCTTC; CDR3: CASSPPGAGGNEQFF
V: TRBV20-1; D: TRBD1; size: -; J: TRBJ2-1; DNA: TGCAGTGCGGGGGGACAGGGGCATGAGCAGTTCTTC; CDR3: CSAGGQGHEQFF
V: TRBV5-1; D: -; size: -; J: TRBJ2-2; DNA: TGCGCCAGCAGCTTGGGGAACAGGGACACCGGGGAGCTGTTTTTT; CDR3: CASSLGNRDTGELFF
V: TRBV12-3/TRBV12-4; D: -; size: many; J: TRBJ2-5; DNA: TGTGCCAGCAGTCCCACCCGGAGCCAAGAGACCCAGTACTTC; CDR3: CASSPTRSQETQYF
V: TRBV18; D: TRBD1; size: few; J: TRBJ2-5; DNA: TGTGCCAGCTCACCAGGCAGGGGGCTGGAGACCCAGTACTTC; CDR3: CASSPGRGLETQYF
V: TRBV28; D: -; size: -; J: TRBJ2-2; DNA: TGTGCCAGCAGTTTAAAAATTCTCACCGGGGAGCTGTTTTTT; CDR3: CASSLKILTGELFF
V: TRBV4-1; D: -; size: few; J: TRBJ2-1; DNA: TGCGCCAGCAGCCAAAACAATGAGCAGTTCTTC; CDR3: CASSQNNEQFF
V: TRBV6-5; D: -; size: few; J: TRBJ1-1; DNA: TGTGCCAGCAGTTACCACCAAACTGCTGAAGCTTTCTTT; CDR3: CASSYHQTAEAFF
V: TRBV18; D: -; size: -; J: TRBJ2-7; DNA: TGTGCCAGCTCAACAGCGACGGACTACGAGCAGTACTTC; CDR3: CASSTATDYEQYF
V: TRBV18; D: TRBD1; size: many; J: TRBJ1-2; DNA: TGTGCCAGCTCACCGGATGCGACAGGGCTGCTTGGCTACACCTTC; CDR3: CASSPDATGLLGYTF
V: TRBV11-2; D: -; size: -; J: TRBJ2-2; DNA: TGTGCCAGCAGCTTCAGACTCGACCCTCCGGGGGAGCTGTTTTTT; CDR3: CASSFRLDPPGELFF
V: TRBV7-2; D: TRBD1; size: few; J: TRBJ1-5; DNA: TGTGCCAGCAGCTCAGGGGGACAGCCTGATCAGCCCCAGCATTTT; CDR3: CASSSGGQPDQPQHF
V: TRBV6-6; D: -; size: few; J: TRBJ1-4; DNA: TGTGCCAGCAGAGACGCCGGGGAAAAACTGTTTTTT; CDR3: CASRDAGEKLFF
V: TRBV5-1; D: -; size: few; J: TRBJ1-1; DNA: TGCGCCAGTAGACCCGGGGAACAGAACACTGAAGCTTTCTTT; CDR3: CASRPGEQNTEAFF
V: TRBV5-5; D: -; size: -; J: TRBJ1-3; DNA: TGTGCCAGCAGCTTGTCACCGCGGGGGGCTGGAAACACCATATATTTT; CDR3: CASSLSPRGAGNTIYF
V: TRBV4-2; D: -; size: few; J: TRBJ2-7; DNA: TGTGCCAGCAGCCAAGACCGGGCCGAGCAGTACTTC; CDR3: CASSQDRAEQYF
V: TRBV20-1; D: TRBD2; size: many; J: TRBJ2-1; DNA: TGCAGTGCCCCAGGGACTAGCGGGTCCACCTACTACAATGAGCAGTTCTTC; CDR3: CSAPGTSGSTYYNEQFF
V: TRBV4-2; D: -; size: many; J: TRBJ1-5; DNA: TGTGCCAGCAGCCAAGGACAGGGCAATCAGCCCCAGCATTTT; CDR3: CASSQGQGNQPQHF
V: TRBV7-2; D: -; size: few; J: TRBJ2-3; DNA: TGTGCCAGCAGCTTAGCCAGCTCTGATACGCAGTATTTT; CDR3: CASSLASSDTQYF
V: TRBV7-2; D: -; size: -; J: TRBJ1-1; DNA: TGTGCCAGCAGCCAGGACTGGACTGAAGCTTTCTTT; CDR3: CASSQDWTEAFF
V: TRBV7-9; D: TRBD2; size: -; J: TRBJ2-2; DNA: TGTGCCACCCCGACGGGCGGAGCGGGGGGAACCGGGGAGCTGTTTTTT; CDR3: CATPTGGAGGTGELFF
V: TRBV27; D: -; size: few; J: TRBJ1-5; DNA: TGTGCCAGCAGTTTAATAGGTAGTCATCAGCCCCAGCATTTT; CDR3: CASSLIGSHQPQHF
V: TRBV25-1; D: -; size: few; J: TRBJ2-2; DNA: TGTGCCAGCAGTGCCCGACACTTGGGTACCGGGGAGCTGTTTTTT; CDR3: CASSARHLGTGELFF
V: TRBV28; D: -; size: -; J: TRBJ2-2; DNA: TGTGCCAGCAGTTCGACAGTTTTCACCGGGGAGCTGTTTTTT; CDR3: CASSSTVFTGELFF
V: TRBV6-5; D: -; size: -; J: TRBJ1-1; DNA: TGTGCCAGCAGTTCTACAGGGAAAGCTTTCTTT; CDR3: CASSSTGKAFF
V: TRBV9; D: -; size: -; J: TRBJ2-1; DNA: TGTGCCAGCAGCGTCCAAGGTCAGAATGAGCAGTTCTTC; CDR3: CASSVQGQNEQFF
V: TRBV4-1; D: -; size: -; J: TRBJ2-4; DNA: TGCGCCAGCAGCACACCCTCCGGGCAGCCGAAGGCGGGGATCAACAAAAACATTCAGTACTTC; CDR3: CASSTPSGQPKAGINKNIQYF
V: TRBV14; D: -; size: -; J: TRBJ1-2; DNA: TGTGCCAGCAGCCAAGAAGGCCCTGACTGGCAGGCCGACTTCTATGGCTACACCTTC; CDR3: CASSQEGPDWQADFYGYTF
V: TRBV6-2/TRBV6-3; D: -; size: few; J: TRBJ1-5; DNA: TGTGCCATCTCTGACGGGTATCAGCCCCAGCATTTT; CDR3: CAISDGYQPQHF
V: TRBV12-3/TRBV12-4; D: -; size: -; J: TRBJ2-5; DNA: TGTGCCAGCAGTTCGGGGGGCGGTGGCACCCAAGAGACCCAGTACTTC; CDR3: CASSSGGGGTQETQYF
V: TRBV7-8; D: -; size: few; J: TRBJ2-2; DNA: TGTGCCAGCAGCCCCCGGGTTGCGGGCGGGGAGCTGTTTTTT; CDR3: CASSPRVAGGELFF
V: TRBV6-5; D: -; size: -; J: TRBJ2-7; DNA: TGTGCCAGCAGTTACTCAACCGGGGGCCTGCGGTACTTC; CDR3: CASSYSTGGLRYF
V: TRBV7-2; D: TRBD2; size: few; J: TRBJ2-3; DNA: TGTGCCAGCAGCTTATCCGCGGGGGGGCGGGATACGCAGTATTTT; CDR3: CASSLSAGGRDTQYF
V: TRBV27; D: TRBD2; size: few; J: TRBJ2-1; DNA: TGTGCCAGCAGTTACTCCGGGACTAGCGGGATCGAGCAGTTCTTC; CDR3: CASSYSGTSGIEQFF
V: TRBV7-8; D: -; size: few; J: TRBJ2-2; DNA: TGTGCCAGCAGCTTCGTAGGGCGCGAGAACACCGGGGAGCTGTTTTTT; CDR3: CASSFVGRENTGELFF
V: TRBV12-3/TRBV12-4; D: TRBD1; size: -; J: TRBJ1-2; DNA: TGTGCCAGCAGTTTGGCCGGGACAGGCTATGGCTACACCTTC; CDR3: CASSLAGTGYGYTF
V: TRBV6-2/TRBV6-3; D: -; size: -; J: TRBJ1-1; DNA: TGTGCCAGCAGTTACAATCCCCAGGGGAACACTGAAGCTTTCTTT; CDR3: CASSYNPQGNTEAFF
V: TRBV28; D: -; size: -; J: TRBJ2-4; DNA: TGTGCCAGCAGTTCCGGCCAAGCCAAAAACATTCAGTACTTC; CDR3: CASSSGQAKNIQYF
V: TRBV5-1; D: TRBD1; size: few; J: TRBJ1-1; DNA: TGCGCCAGCAGCCCGCCGGACAGGGGTACTGAAGCTTTCTTT; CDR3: CASSPPDRGTEAFF
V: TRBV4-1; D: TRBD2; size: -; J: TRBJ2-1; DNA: TGCGCCAGCAGCCAAGACTACGTGGCTAGCGGGGGTAATGAGCAGTTCTTC; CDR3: CASSQDYVASGGNEQFF